A selection of T cell receptor beta chains follows, all from one sample in a study of tumor and adjacent non-tumor tissue in lung cancer. In TCRdb, the multiplex PCR reads were re-called with MiXCR into one record per CDR3 protein. The table includes some 80,000 distinct CDR3 sequences, just under 75% detected once. The sequenced sample was lung tumor tissue. The receptors here all came from a middle-aged woman with non-small cell lung cancer. CDR3s include the opening cysteine and the closing phenylalanine or tryptophan. Each record gives: D gene, clone size, V gene, J gene, CDR3 protein, CDR3 DNA. A D gene is named only where the DNA matches it firmly. Clone sizes are given selectively: once, few, many, or a class where the clone is expanded.

>.|.|TRBV4-1|TRBJ2-7
CDSSPRDGPYEQYF
TGCGACAGCAGTCCTAGGGACGGGCCCTACGAGCAGTACTTC
>.|.|TRBV4-2|TRBJ2-2
CASSHANRVVTGELFF
TGTGCCAGCAGTCATGCTAACAGGGTTGTCACCGGGGAGCTGTTTTTT
>TRBD2|.|TRBV20-1|TRBJ2-3
CSAITPSGGNTDTQYF
TGCAGTGCTATCACACCTAGCGGGGGGAACACAGATACACAGTATTTT
>TRBD2|.|TRBV6-1|TRBJ2-7
CISTASGGPLEQYF
TGTATCAGCACCGCTAGCGGGGGGCCCCTCGAGCAGTACTTC
>TRBD2|.|TRBV28|TRBJ2-7
CANSLGRGASRYEQYF
TGTGCCAACAGTTTAGGGCGGGGGGCCTCCCGCTACGAGCAGTACTTC
>.|.|TRBV18|TRBJ1-2
CASSGPMNYGYTF
TGTGCCAGCTCAGGACCAATGAACTATGGCTACACCTTC
>.|.|TRBV12-3/TRBV12-4|TRBJ2-5
CVKGLVQEAQETQYF
TGTGTCAAGGGATTGGTCCAGGAGGCACAAGAGACCCAGTACTTC
>TRBD2|.|TRBV11-1|TRBJ2-1
CVSSRLGLAGDEQFF
TGTGTCAGTAGCCGCTTGGGACTAGCTGGGGATGAGCAGTTCTTC
>.|few|TRBV5-1|TRBJ2-3
CASNLRGGIDTQYF
TGCGCCTCCAACCTGCGGGGAGGAATAGATACGCAGTATTTT
>.|.|TRBV11-2|TRBJ1-1
CASSLILDTEAFF
TGTGCCAGCAGCCTAATACTGGACACTGAAGCTTTCTTT
>.|few|TRBV20-1|TRBJ1-6
CSARDLEVNSPLHF
TGCAGTGCTAGGGATCTGGAAGTTAATTCACCCCTCCACTTT
>.|.|TRBV27|TRBJ1-4
CASSLRSKNEKLSF
TGTGCCAGCAGTTTAAGGTCAAAAAATGAAAAACTGTCTTTT
>TRBD1|.|TRBV11-2|TRBJ2-1
CVSSLSTGVISYNVQFF
TGTGTCAGCAGCTTGTCGACAGGGGTAATCTCCTACAATGTGCAGTTCTTC
>.|many|TRBV7-8|TRBJ1-4
CASSLVPSGATNEKLFF
TGTGCCAGCAGCTTAGTACCTTCGGGGGCAACTAATGAAAAACTGTTTTTT
>.|.|TRBV11-2|TRBJ2-7
CTNSLEASSQCF
TGTACCAACAGCTTAGAGGCAAGTAGTCAGTGCTTC
>.|.|TRBV6-2/TRBV6-3|TRBJ1-2
CAISDRESRDYTF
TGTGCCATCAGTGACCGGGAGAGCAGGGACTACACCTTC
>TRBD2|.|TRBV28|TRBJ2-7
CANTPAGTTGRDEQYF
TGTGCCAACACACCAGCGGGAACTACTGGCCGCGATGAGCAGTACTTC
>.|few|TRBV28|TRBJ1-1
CASSLPQGYTEAFF
TGTGCCAGCAGTTTACCCCAGGGATACACTGAAGCTTTCTTT
>.|.|TRBV11-2|TRBJ2-3
CASSFARTDAQYF
TGTGCCAGCAGCTTCGCAAGAACAGATGCGCAGTATTTT
>TRBD2|.|TRBV11-2|TRBJ2-7
CVSSMTSGGGGYEQYF
TGTGTCAGCAGCATGACTAGCGGGGGGGGGGGCTACGAGCAGTACTTC
>.|.|TRBV5-1|TRBJ1-6
CASSLERYNSPLHF
TGCGCCAGCAGCTTGGAAAGGTATAATTCACCCCTCCACTTT
>TRBD2|few|TRBV7-2|TRBJ2-1
CASSTTGTTYDEQFF
TGTGCCAGCAGCACCACCGGGACTACCTACGATGAGCAGTTCTTC
>TRBD2|.|TRBV12-3/TRBV12-4|TRBJ2-3
CASITQGVAGGNTDTQYF
TGTGCCAGCATCACCCAAGGAGTAGCGGGAGGGAACACAGATACGCAGTATTTT
>.|few|TRBV5-1|TRBJ2-3
CTSSLEGTQYF
TGCACCAGCAGCTTGGAGGGTACGCAGTATTTT
>.|.|TRBV11-2|TRBJ2-1
CDRSKTLAAPYNEQFF
TGTGACAGGAGCAAGACACTAGCTGCACCGTACAATGAGCAGTTCTTC
>.|.|TRBV5-1|TRBJ2-7
CASSQTPGGYQQYF
TGCGCCAGCTCCCAGACCCCTGGGGGATACCAGCAGTACTTC
>TRBD1|.|TRBV5-1|TRBJ2-6
CASSSGQGLSGANVLTF
TGCGCCAGCAGCTCGGGACAGGGTCTCTCTGGGGCCAACGTCCTGACATTC
>.|once|TRBV28|TRBJ2-2
CVSSRQMGVGELFF
TGTGTCAGCAGCAGGCAAATGGGTGTCGGGGAGCTGTTTTTT
>.|many|TRBV6-1|TRBJ2-1
CASRGAVQGRGEQFF
TGTGCCAGCAGAGGGGCGGTTCAGGGTCGGGGTGAGCAGTTCTTC
>.|.|TRBV6-6|TRBJ1-2
CASTLNEVGVGYTF
TGTGCCAGCACCTTAAATGAGGTGGGGGTTGGTTACACCTTC
>.|many|TRBV6-5|TRBJ1-5
CATHPGGINQPQHF
TGTGCCACCCACCCCGGGGGGATAAATCAGCCCCAGCATTTT
>TRBD2|.|TRBV11-3|TRBJ2-1
CASSDPRLAANNGRFF
TGTGCCAGCAGCGATCCGCGACTAGCGGCCAACAATGGGCGGTTTTTC
>.|many|TRBV5-6|TRBJ2-5
CASNGKAEETQYF
TGTGCCAGCAATGGAAAAGCGGAAGAGACCCAGTACTTC
>.|once|TRBV29-1|TRBJ2-7
CTVSSGPTACSYSYEQYF
TGCACCGTTAGTTCGGGTCCCACAGCGTGTTCTTACTCCTACGAGCAGTACTTC
>TRBD2|many|TRBV5-4|TRBJ2-1
CASSPGGGTRYNEQFF
TGTGCCAGCAGCCCGGGAGGGGGGACCCGATACAATGAGCAGTTCTTC
>TRBD1|many|TRBV7-9|TRBJ2-5
CASSQRQGWEETQYF
TGTGCCAGCAGCCAAAGACAGGGCTGGGAAGAGACCCAGTACTTC
>TRBD1|.|TRBV6-5|TRBJ1-6
CASSYTTGSNSLLHF
TGTGCCAGTAGTTATACGACAGGGTCTAATTCACTCCTCCACTTT
>TRBD1|.|TRBV5-4|TRBJ2-2
CVSSYRGTGELFF
TGTGTCAGCAGCTACAGGGGCACCGGGGAGCTGTTTTTT
>.|.|TRBV11-2|TRBJ2-2
CASSSTKAGELCF
TGTGCTAGCAGCTCAACTAAAGCCGGGGAGCTGTGTTTT
>.|.|TRBV4-2|TRBJ2-2
CASSQGGTGAGTGELFF
TGTGCCAGCAGCCAAGGTGGAACGGGAGCAGGTACCGGGGAGCTGTTTTTT
>.|few|TRBV13|TRBJ2-3
CATRGASTDTQYF
TGTGCCACCAGGGGGGCAAGCACAGATACGCAGTATTTT
>TRBD1|.|TRBV2|TRBJ2-3
CASRRDRGRGDTQNF
TGTGCCAGCAGGCGAGACAGGGGGCGCGGGGATACGCAGAATTTT
>TRBD2|.|TRBV29-1|TRBJ2-7
CSVGVLRGGEQYF
TGCAGCGTTGGGGTGCTTCGGGGGGGCGAGCAGTACTTC
>.|many|TRBV7-9|TRBJ1-1
CASSFRESEAFF
TGTGCCAGCAGCTTCAGGGAGAGTGAAGCTTTCTTT
>.|few|TRBV11-2|TRBJ2-1
CANSPRDLNYNEQLF
TGTGCCAACAGCCCCCGGGACCTTAATTACAATGAGCAGCTCTTC
>.|.|TRBV20-1|TRBJ2-7
CSASLLQGVGYEQYF
TGCAGTGCTAGTTTACTTCAGGGAGTGGGTTACGAGCAGTACTTC
>.|few|TRBV28|TRBJ2-7
CASSLWAKGEQYF
TGTGCCAGCAGTTTATGGGCCAAAGGCGAGCAGTACTTC
>.|.|TRBV6-6|TRBJ2-2
CTSSLKGIGELFF
TGTACCAGCAGTTTAAAGGGAATCGGGGAGCTGTTTTTT
>.|many|TRBV30|TRBJ2-4
CAWSELGLAKNIQYF
TGTGCCTGGAGTGAACTCGGACTAGCCAAAAACATTCAGTACTTC
>.|medium-sized|TRBV11-3|TRBJ2-3
CASSLEGVLAPTDTQYF
TGTGCCAGCAGCTTAGAGGGGGTACTAGCCCCCACAGATACGCAGTATTTT
>.|.|TRBV11-3|TRBJ2-5
CTSSLGGGGKTQYF
TGTACCAGCAGCTTGGGCGGAGGAGGGAAGACCCAGTACTTC
>.|.|TRBV5-4|TRBJ1-1
CPSSPRGGFGTGAFF
TGTCCCAGCAGCCCACGCGGGGGATTCGGGACTGGAGCTTTCTTT
>.|.|TRBV11-3|TRBJ2-3
CASIPTLGEQYF
TGTGCCAGCATCCCTACACTGGGTGAGCAGTATTTT
>TRBD2|.|TRBV4-2|TRBJ2-1
CASGPAGASEQFF
TGTGCCAGCGGGCCAGCGGGAGCCAGTGAGCAGTTCTTC
>TRBD2|many|TRBV28|TRBJ2-7
CASTSAGTAGRDEQYF
TGTGCCAGCACATCAGCGGGAACTGCTGGCCGCGATGAGCAGTACTTC